These 5 T cell receptor beta chains were all obtained from the same sample, sequenced in a study of CD8 T cells in ankylosing spondylitis. MiXCR, applied by TCRdb to the 5' RACE reads, yields one record per CDR3 protein. The data show tens of thousands of distinct CDR3 sequences, 2.5% to 3% seen once. The sequenced sample consisted of blood, either unsorted or a sorted T cell fraction (not recorded which). These receptors came from a female donor with ankylosing spondylitis or in good health (not recorded which).

This clonotype was found many times. This chain connects TRBV9 to TRBJ2-1; unclear D gene. This CDR3 spans 14 amino acids. V was cut by 4 bases and J by 6 bases, with 14 bases left in between. Germline CDR1 and CDR2: SGDLS and YYNGEE. As DNA, the CDR3 is TGTGCCAGCAGCCAAAAAAGCCAGTTCAATGAGCAGTTCTTC. It is translated as CASSQKSQFNEQFF.

The table lists this clonotype with many counts. The chain carries TRBV9 and TRBJ2-3; 13 nucleotides line up with TRBD2. J lost 9 bases, V lost 1 base, and 8 bases had no gene match. This CDR3 is built from 16 residues. Per the germline V gene, CDR1 is SGDLS and CDR2 is YYNGEE. CDR3 region: CASSVSTSGGAVTQYF. CDR3 nucleotides: TGTGCCAGCAGCGTATCTACTAGCGGGGGGGCGGTGACGCAGTATTTT.

This clonotype showed up many times. V is TRBV9 and J is TRBJ2-2; D gene ambiguous. Germline V CDR1 and CDR2: SGDLS, YYNGEE. This CDR3 comprises 13 residues. V lost 4 bases and J lost 2, with 6 bases in between. CDR3 DNA sequence: TGTGCCAGCAGCAACACCAACACCGGGGAGCTGTTTTTT. Its protein product is CASSNTNTGELFF.

This clonotype was counted many times. The chain joins TRBV9 to TRBJ2-3; D may be TRBD2 (5 bases). V was pared by 2 bases and J by 1 base, with 11 bases between. This CDR3 spans 15 amino acids. The germline V gene encodes CDR1 SGDLS and CDR2 YYNGEE. CDR3 in DNA: TGTGCCAGCAGCGTCGTAATGGAGGGCACAGATACGCAGTATTTT. Translation: CASSVVMEGTDTQYF.

This clonotype was observed many times. V is TRBV9 and J is TRBJ1-2; TRBD1 aligns across 7 bases. There are 16 residues in the CDR3. With V trimmed by 0 bases and J by 5 bases, 10 bases remained unmatched. Germline loops: CDR1 SGDLS, CDR2 YYNGEE. The CDR3 DNA reads TGTGCCAGCAGCGTAGTATCGGGGACAGAGTTTTATGGCTACACCTTC. Its translation is CASSVVSGTEFYGYTF.